The 5 T cell receptor beta chains listed next were all sequenced from one sample in a study of blood T cell repertoires in COVID-19. Method: immunoSEQ multiplex PCR; TCRdb's copy keeps in-frame clones and lacks some. This sample carries over 200,000 clones, about 85% of them seen once, and the ten largest clones take approximately 18%. Sequences were obtained from PBMCs or T cells enriched from blood (not recorded which). The source of these receptors is a man aged 40-55 years who had recovered from COVID-19.

The chain has TRBV5-1 and TRBJ2-1; D is ambiguous. V lost 0 bases and J 1 base, leaving 11 bases between the germline ends. In germline, CDR1 is SGHRS, CDR2 YFSETQ. This CDR3 spans 16 amino acids. The CDR3 protein is CASSLVVTASYNEQFF. CDR3 in DNA: TGCGCCAGCAGCTTGGTAGTGACTGCTTCCTACAATGAGCAGTTCTTC.

The chain combines TRBV6-5 with TRBJ2-7; 10 bases map to TRBD1. J lost 5 bases, V lost 6 bases, and 10 bases had no gene match. CDR1 and CDR2 from the germline V gene are MNHEY and SVGAGI. This CDR3 spans 15 amino acids. For the CDR3, the DNA is TGTGCCAGCAGGGGAACCGGGACAGGGGCCAACGAGCAGTACTTC. Translated: CASRGTGTGANEQYF.

The CDR3 loop reads CAIENRDRSSYEQYF. In DNA form, the CDR3 reads TGTGCCATCGAGAACCGGGACAGGAGCTCCTACGAGCAGTACTTC. This chain uses TRBV6-5 with TRBJ2-5; 8 nucleotides line up with TRBD1. Near its end, the DNA agrees better with TRBJ2-7, so the J call may be wrong. The CDR3 is 15 amino acids. CDR1 and CDR2 from the germline V gene are MNHEY and SVGAGI.

The genes are TRBV30 and TRBJ1-3; D is ambiguous. V dropped 2 bases and J dropped 0 bases, with 8 bases sitting between them. Germline CDR1 reads GTSNPN; CDR2 reads SVGIG (reference sequence). The length of the CDR3 is 14 residues. The CDR3 nucleotides are TGTGCCTGGAGTAGACTAATCTCTGGAAACACCATATATTTT. Amino acid sequence: CAWSRLISGNTIYF. Together with reference TRBV30 and TRBJ1-3, the CDR3 gives the full variable domain: SQTIHQWPATLVQPVGSPLSLECTVEGTSNPNLYWYRQAAGRGLQLLFYSVGIGQISSEVPQNLSASRPQDRQFILSSKKLLLSDSGFYLCAWSRLISGNTIYFGEGSWLTVV.

This chain uses TRBV27 with TRBJ1-1; D remains unclear. Trimming stripped 0 bases from V and 0 bases from J, with 5 bases between. The CDR3 has 14 residues. From germline, CDR1 is MNHEY and CDR2 SMNVEV (reference sequence). The CDR3 is CASSLSSLNTEAFF. The CDR3 DNA is TGTGCCAGCAGTTTATCATCGTTGAACACTGAAGCTTTCTTT.